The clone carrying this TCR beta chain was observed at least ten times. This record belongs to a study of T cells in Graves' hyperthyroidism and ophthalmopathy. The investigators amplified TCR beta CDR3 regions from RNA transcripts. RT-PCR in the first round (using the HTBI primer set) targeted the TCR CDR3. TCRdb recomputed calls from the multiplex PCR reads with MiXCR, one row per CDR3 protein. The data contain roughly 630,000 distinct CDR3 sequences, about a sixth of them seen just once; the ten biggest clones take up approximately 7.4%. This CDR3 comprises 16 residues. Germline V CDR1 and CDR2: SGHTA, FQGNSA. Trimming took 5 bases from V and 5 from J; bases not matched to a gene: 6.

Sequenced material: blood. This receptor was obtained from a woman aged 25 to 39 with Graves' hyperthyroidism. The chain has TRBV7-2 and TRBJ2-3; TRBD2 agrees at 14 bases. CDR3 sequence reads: CASSTRLAGGRDTQYF. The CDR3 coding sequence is TGTGCCAGCAGCACCCGACTAGCGGGAGGGAGAGATACGCAGTATTTT.